This T cell receptor beta chain was sequenced for a study of T cells in localized non-small cell lung cancer (dated by TCRdb to the early 2020s). In terms of the full investigation: The study analyzed T cell repertoires of roughly 220 early-stage NSCLC patients, comparing tumors and uninvolved tumor-adjacent lungs. Of the NSCLC patients, around 130 were male and roughly 110 were female, and the mean age was approximately 69 years. All 236 NSCLC patients in the cohort were treatment-naive and had localized lung tumors that were resected.

The CDR3 holds 15 amino acids from the cysteine to the phenylalanine. Just the 45-base CDR3 DNA is kept, in frame starting at base 1. Trimming removed 4 bases from V and 3 bases from J; the gene matches leave 7 bases unexplained. The immunoSEQ Assay was used to sequence TCR beta CDR3 regions from DNA. From the authors' description of their analysis: T cell density was computed as TCR beta template counts normalized to usable DNA estimated by amplifying housekeeping genes. Richness was estimated with the preseqR package, extrapolating to 400,000 templates for PBMC samples and 120,000 templates for tissue samples. Clonality was taken to be one minus Pielou's evenness. Tissue-enriched TCRs were identified by differential abundance testing using productive amino-acid clonotypes, minimum total count 5 and alpha 0.1. The Jaccard Index and the Morisita Overlap Index were used to quantify repertoire overlap between compartments. GLIPH grouped TCR beta CDR3s together with public tetramer-defined viral CDR3s, and a viral motif had to include at least three viral sequences and also show V-gene enrichment. As stored in TCRdb, this immuneACCESS dataset retains in-frame rearrangements with V and J assigned. A fraction of the clones does not appear; measured against another copy, unresolved V genes explain less than half of the discrepancy, and the remainder lacks a known reason. Clone size and V and J calls were adopted from that table, with D and trimming inferred from the DNA. The sample table holds about 3,400 clones, of which around 21% were seen once. Over 5% of the sample is held by the ten biggest clonotypes.

In its sample, this clone was seen a few times. Its antigen remains unidentified. Within one base of it there is no much larger clone, and no base qualities were kept. At diagnosis, peripheral blood, uninvolved tumor-adjacent lung and tumor were collected and stored as a combination of fresh-frozen and FFPE material. Study-wide findings and limitations: Because of the exploratory design, TCR variables were selected using unadjusted p-values without false-discovery rate correction. The highest T cell clonality was observed in uninvolved tumor-adjacent lung, where clonality exceeded that of tumor, suggesting that antigenic responses were more focused in uninvolved tumor-adjacent lung. A median of around 62 of the top 100 tumor clones turned up in the paired uninvolved adjacent lung, and 25 to 30 of those clones also ranked among the top 100 of that same adjacent lung. Because multi-region sequencing of the tumors was not done, intratumor heterogeneity could not be ruled out. Higher T cell density in blood was associated with longer overall survival, whereas higher clonality in adjacent lung was associated with shorter survival.

Here the sequenced sample was lung tumor tissue, taken before any cancer treatment. This receptor chain uses TRBV6-7 and TRBJ2-7, with 9 middle bases fitting TRBD1. TRBV6-7 is identified as an open reading frame with a role that is uncertain. This clonotype was obtained from a man aged 18-55 years with stage II lung adenocarcinoma. Read as DNA, the sequence is TGTGCCAGCAGTTTTACGGGACAGGGTGGCTACGAGCAGTACTTC. It specifies CASSFTGQGGYEQYF.